Listed below are T cell receptor beta chains from one sample, sequenced in a study of T cells in Graves' hyperthyroidism and ophthalmopathy. TCRdb reprocessed the multiplex PCR reads with MiXCR, giving one entry per CDR3 protein. The sample lists 650,000 to 750,000 distinct CDR3 sequences; 13% to 15% were seen once. The specimen sequenced was blood. All receptors come from a woman aged 18-29 years with Graves' hyperthyroidism. Both conserved end residues are part of each CDR3. A D gene is named only where the DNA matches it firmly. Clone sizes are given selectively: once, few, many, or a class where the clone is expanded.

D	size	V	J	DNA	CDR3
TRBD1	many	TRBV15	TRBJ1-5	TGTGCCACCAGCATGGACAGGGAAGTCGCTCAGCCCCAGCATTTT	CATSMDREVAQPQHF
-	many	TRBV6-5	TRBJ2-6	TGTGCCAGCAGTTACTCTGCGGGGACTGGGGCCAACGTCCTGACTTTC	CASSYSAGTGANVLTF
-	many	TRBV11-2	TRBJ2-7	TGTGCCAGCAGCCCCCGGACTGGCAGGCACGAGCAGTACTTC	CASSPRTGRHEQYF
-	-	TRBV4-3	TRBJ2-3	TGCGCCAGCAGCCAAGGGCCTAGCGGCACAGATACGCAGTATTTT	CASSQGPSGTDTQYF
TRBD2	-	TRBV20-1	TRBJ2-5	TGCAGTGCTAGAGATGGACGACTAGCGGGGGAGACCCAGTACTTC	CSARDGRLAGETQYF
-	few	TRBV5-1	TRBJ1-1	TGCGCCAGCAGCTTGTTAGGGGTACAAACCGAAGCTTTCTTT	CASSLLGVQTEAFF
-	few	TRBV18	TRBJ1-6	TGTGCCAGCTCACCAACGGGGTCAGGGTCGTCGAATAATTCACCCCTCCACTTT	CASSPTGSGSSNNSPLHF
-	few	TRBV4-2	TRBJ1-2	TGTGCCAGCAGCCAGGAAAGGGCGTATGGCTACACCTTC	CASSQERAYGYTF
TRBD1	-	TRBV28	TRBJ1-5	TGTGCCAGCAGCCCCCACAGGGGTAGCAATCAGCCCCAGCATTTT	CASSPHRGSNQPQHF
-	-	TRBV6-1	TRBJ2-3	TGTGCCAGCAGTGAAAAAGGGGGGGGAACAGATACGCAGTATTTT	CASSEKGGGTDTQYF
-	-	TRBV4-1	TRBJ2-5	TGCGCCGGCAGCCCCGAACGGTCCGGGAGTATAGGAAAGACCCAGTACTTC	CAGSPERSGSIGKTQYF
TRBD2	-	TRBV27	TRBJ2-1	TGTGCCAGCAGTTTTCACCCCGGGACTAGCGGGAGGGGGGGCTCCTACAATGAGCAGTTCTTC	CASSFHPGTSGRGGSYNEQFF
-	few	TRBV14	TRBJ2-7	TGTGCCAGCAGCCAGAAAGACAGACAATACTACGAGCAGTACTTC	CASSQKDRQYYEQYF
-	many	TRBV7-9	TRBJ2-3	TGTGCCAGCAGCTTAGAGGAGGGCCGTCTGAATCAGTATTTT	CASSLEEGRLNQYF
TRBD2	many	TRBV20-1	TRBJ2-1	TGCAGTGCTAGAGGAGGGACTAGCGGGAGGGCTGAGCAGTTCTTC	CSARGGTSGRAEQFF
TRBD1	many	TRBV5-1	TRBJ2-1	TGCGCCAGCAGCTCGCCCCGGGACAGGGTAACCTACAATGAGCAGTTCTTC	CASSSPRDRVTYNEQFF
TRBD2	many	TRBV6-1	TRBJ2-7	TGTGCCAGCAGGGGACTAGCGGTCAACGAGCAGTACTTC	CASRGLAVNEQYF
-	many	TRBV6-1	TRBJ1-1	TGTGCCAGCAGCCAGGGGAGCGAAGCTTTCTTT	CASSQGSEAFF
-	-	TRBV4-1	TRBJ2-1	TGCGCCAGCAGCCAGAAACAGTCGGGACACCTGAGCTCCTACAATGAGCAGTTCTTC	CASSQKQSGHLSSYNEQFF
TRBD1	-	TRBV10-1	TRBJ2-7	TGCGCCAGCAGTGAGAGGACAGGGGATGAGGAGCAGTACTTC	CASSERTGDEEQYF
-	few	TRBV13	TRBJ2-1	TGTGCCAGCAGCTTAGTTCGCGCGCCCTCCTACAATGAGCAGTTCTTC	CASSLVRAPSYNEQFF
TRBD2	many	TRBV10-3	TRBJ2-1	TGTGCCATCTCGGGACGGGCGGGAGACTACAATGAGCAGTTCTTC	CAISGRAGDYNEQFF
TRBD1	many	TRBV20-1	TRBJ2-7	TGCAGTGTAGGGACAGCCTCCTACGAGCAGTACTTC	CSVGTASYEQYF
-	many	TRBV6-1	TRBJ2-7	TGTGCCAGCAGCCAAAATCCGGGCCACGAGCAGTACTTC	CASSQNPGHEQYF
TRBD2	many	TRBV7-3	TRBJ2-1	TGTGCCAGCAGCCCCATCAGGTCGGGCAGCGGGGGCCACAATGAGCAGTTCTTC	CASSPIRSGSGGHNEQFF
-	-	TRBV24-1	TRBJ2-6	TGTGCCACCAGTGATTCCTACGGAGGTTCTGGGGCCAACGTCCTGACTTTC	CATSDSYGGSGANVLTF
-	few	TRBV7-9	TRBJ2-7	TGTGCCAGCAGCCCCCTGGATAATTTAGGCGAGCAGTACTTC	CASSPLDNLGEQYF
-	many	TRBV13	TRBJ2-5	TGTGCCAGCAGCCTTCGGACAGATGAAGAGACCCAGTACTTC	CASSLRTDEETQYF
-	many	TRBV30	TRBJ2-2	TGTGCCTGGAGTGAGCTACAGTTTACCACCGGGGAGCTGTTTTTT	CAWSELQFTTGELFF
-	many	TRBV3-1	TRBJ2-1	TGTGCCAGCAGCCCCCTCTACACTGGTGAGCAGTTCTTC	CASSPLYTGEQFF
-	many	TRBV4-3	TRBJ2-7	TGCGCCAGCAGCCAAGATAGGATGGGGGAGCAGTACTTC	CASSQDRMGEQYF
-	once	TRBV7-6	TRBJ2-3	TGTGCCAGCAGCCCACCCGGCGGGGCCCCCACAGATACGCAGTATTTT	CASSPPGGAPTDTQYF
-	few	TRBV18	TRBJ2-6	TGTGCCACCCGGGACACTGGGGCCAACGTCCTGACTTTC	CATRDTGANVLTF
TRBD2	-	TRBV27	TRBJ2-3	TGTGCCAGCAGCCCCATAGCGGGATCGATGTATACGCAGTATTTT	CASSPIAGSMYTQYF
-	few	TRBV28	TRBJ1-5	TGTGCCAGCAGTTTCAGCAGCTTCTATCAGCCCCAGCATTTT	CASSFSSFYQPQHF
-	many	TRBV7-3	TRBJ2-2	TGTGCCAGCAGCTTGTGGGACACCGGGGAGCTGTTTTTT	CASSLWDTGELFF
-	few	TRBV7-3	TRBJ1-6	TGTGCCAGCAGCTTAACGGGGGGTTCTTCACCCCTCCACTTT	CASSLTGGSSPLHF
-	many	TRBV2	TRBJ1-5	TGTGCCAGCAGACAGGGACCTAATCAGCCCCAGCATTTT	CASRQGPNQPQHF
-	-	TRBV6-1	TRBJ1-1	-	CASTNQTSMYLCASSLLRTGEAFF
TRBD2	-	TRBV7-7	TRBJ2-7	TGTGCTAGCAGCTTAGCGGGAGGCTTCCACGAGCAGTACTTC	CASSLAGGFHEQYF
TRBD2	many	TRBV7-2	TRBJ2-1	TGTGCCAGCATTCAATCCGGGACTAGCTACAATGAGCAGTTCTTC	CASIQSGTSYNEQFF
TRBD1	many	TRBV12-3/TRBV12-4	TRBJ1-2	TGTGCCAGCAGTTCTGGACAGGGATTCTATGGCTACACCTTC	CASSSGQGFYGYTF
-	many	TRBV18	TRBJ1-1	TGTGCCAGCTCACCACTGGGCAGAGGGTTTCAAAAAGAAGCTTTCTTT	CASSPLGRGFQKEAFF
-	few	TRBV6-1	TRBJ1-3	TGTGCCAGCAGCGCGGACAGTCACTTCTCTGGAAACACCATATATTTT	CASSADSHFSGNTIYF
-	few	TRBV2	TRBJ2-1	TGTGCCAGCAGTGAACGGGGTAGACTAGATGAGCAGTTCTTC	CASSERGRLDEQFF
-	few	TRBV3-1	TRBJ2-4	TGTGCCAGCAGCCAACTAGCCAAAAACATTCAGTGCTTC	CASSQLAKNIQCF
-	-	TRBV6-5	TRBJ2-5	TGTGCCAGCAGTTACTCGACGGGACGGACGCAAGAGACCCAGTACTTC	CASSYSTGRTQETQYF
-	many	TRBV20-1	TRBJ2-7	TGCAGTGCTAGAAGTGGGCCCGTGAGGGCCTACGAGCAGTACTTC	CSARSGPVRAYEQYF
TRBD1	many	TRBV30	TRBJ1-5	TGTGCCTGGAATAGGGCAGGGGGTCAGCCCCAGCATTTT	CAWNRAGGQPQHF
-	many	TRBV30	TRBJ2-2	TGTGCCTGGGGCGTGCAGCCCGGGGAGCTGTTTTTT	CAWGVQPGELFF
TRBD1	many	TRBV5-1	TRBJ1-1	TGCGCCAGCAGCCAAGGCAGGGGGCCGAACACTGAAGCTTTCTTT	CASSQGRGPNTEAFF
-	many	TRBV27	TRBJ2-1	TGTGCCAGCAGTTTTCCCGGGTTATTCAACAATGAGCAGTTCTTC	CASSFPGLFNNEQFF
-	-	TRBV6-1	TRBJ2-7	TGTGCCAGCGTGTTGGGGGAGCAGTACTTC	CASVLGEQYF
-	-	TRBV7-9	TRBJ2-1	TGTGCCAGCAGCGCCCTACGGGAGCAGTTCTTC	CASSALREQFF